Below, 8 T cell receptor beta chains from the same sample are listed, as sequenced in a study of CD4 T cells in relation to SARS-CoV-2 and coronaviruses. The assay was immunoSEQ multiplex PCR, and TCRdb's table has in-frame clones only and misses some. The sample lists approximately 17,000 clones; approximately 80% were seen once. Unexposed donor CD4+ T cells date from about 2011-2018, before the COVID-19 pandemic. Isolation of CD4+ T cells took place after roughly nine days in culture. No cognate antigen is known for these TCRs. Sequenced material: CD4+ T cells from PBMCs, cultured in vitro. The source of these receptors is a human donor in good health.

The V and J genes are TRBV2 and TRBJ1-2; 8 bases align to TRBD1. The CDR3 contains 15 residues. Trimming took 3 bases from V and 4 from J; bases not matched to a gene: 7. Germline V lookup: CDR1 SNHLY, CDR2 FYNNEI. The CDR3, as DNA: TGTGCCAGCAGTGACCTAGGACAGGGTTTCTATGGCTACACCTTC. Translation: CASSDLGQGFYGYTF.

J is TRBJ2-7 and V is TRBV5-1, with D possibly being TRBD1 or TRBD2 (6 bases each). Trimming took 3 bases from V and 1 from J, leaving 14 bases between them. Looked up from germline, CDR1 is SGHRS and CDR2 is YFSETQ. The CDR3 runs 15 residues. The CDR3 sequence is CASSSGATTSYEQYF. DNA of the CDR3: TGCGCCAGCAGCTCGGGGGCGACTACGTCCTACGAGCAGTACTTC.

This clone appeared a single time. The rearrangement joins TRBV21-1 to TRBJ1-3. TRBV21-1 is annotated as a pseudogene. The CDR3 runs 13 residues. CDR3 loop: CASTGYSGNTIYF. The CDR3 DNA reads as TGTGCCAGCACCGGATACTCTGGAAACACCATATATTTT.

This rearrangement joins TRBV5-6 to TRBJ2-7; D gene unclear. Per germline, CDR1 SGHDT and CDR2 YYEEEE. The CDR3 consists of 12 residues. Deletions cut 4 bases from V and 0 bases from J, with 5 bases between. CDR3 region: CASSPNSYEQYF. CDR3 DNA: TGTGCCAGCAGCCCCAACTCCTACGAGCAGTACTTC. The variable domain in full, with the rest retrieved from reference TRBV5-6 and TRBJ2-7, is DAGVTQSPTHLIKTRGQQVTLRCSPKSGHDTVSWYQQALGQGPQFIFQYYEEEERQRGNFPDRFSGHQFPNYSSELNVNALLLGDSALYLCASSPNSYEQYFGPGTRLTVT.

The chain combines TRBV5-4 with TRBJ2-7, with TRBD1 matching over 9 bases. The V gene end was trimmed by 3 bases and the J gene end by 4 bases; junction bases not matched to a gene: 5. Germline CDR1 is SGHNT and CDR2 is YYREEE (reference sequence). The CDR3 loop spans 14 amino acids. Here the CDR3 DNA reads TGTGCCAGCAGCTCGGACAGGGGCGTATACGAGCAGTACTTC. It codes for CASSSDRGVYEQYF.

The rearrangement joins TRBV5-1 to TRBJ2-4; either TRBD1 or TRBD2 may fit D (5 bases each). Germline values: CDR1 SGHRS, CDR2 YFSETQ. V was pared by 3 bases and J by 4 bases, with 11 bases between. This CDR3 spans 14 amino acids. CDR3 sequence reads: CASSSGAFKNIQYF. In nucleotides, the CDR3 is TGCGCCAGCAGCTCCGGGGCCTTTAAAAACATTCAGTACTTC. The entire variable domain, with the rest obtained from reference TRBV5-1 and TRBJ2-4, is as follows: KAGVTQTPRYLIKTRGQQVTLSCSPISGHRSVSWYQQTPGQGLQFLFEYFSETQRNKGNFPGRFSGRQFSNSRSEMNVSTLELGDSALYLCASSSGAFKNIQYFGAGTRLSVL.

The V and J genes are TRBV12-5 and TRBJ1-4; possibly TRBD1 for D (6 bases). Germline assignment: CDR1 LGHNT and CDR2 FRNRAP. V lost 1 base and J lost 4, with 13 bases in between. The CDR3 runs 16 residues. The CDR3 sequence: CASGLGLGAGNEKLFF. CDR3 coding DNA: TGTGCTAGTGGTTTGGGGTTGGGGGCGGGTAATGAAAAACTGTTTTTT. Using reference TRBV12-5 and TRBJ1-4 for the parts outside the CDR3, the full variable domain is DARVTQTPRHKVTEMGQEVTMRCQPILGHNTVFWYRQTMMQGLELLAYFRNRAPLDDSGMPKDRFSAEMPDATLATLKIQPSEPRDSAVYFCASGLGLGAGNEKLFFGSGTQLSVL.

V and J are TRBV24-1 and TRBJ2-1; 11 bases match TRBD2. The CDR3 length is 14 residues. CDR1 is KGHDR and CDR2 is SFDVKD in the germline V gene. Unmatched junction bases numbered 2, after V lost 4 bases and J lost 7 bases. Written as DNA, the CDR3 is TGTGCCACCAGTGAGCCTAGCGGGAGGAATGAGCAGTTCTTC. It specifies CATSEPSGRNEQFF.